This passage covers 21 T cell receptor beta chains from one sample sequenced in a study of T cell responses to AZD1222 COVID-19 vaccine. Assay used: immunoSEQ multiplex PCR; TCRdb lists only in-frame clones, some missing. This sample carries 140,000 to 150,000 clones, 93% of them seen once, and the ten largest clones take 4.5% to 5.5%. This material consisted of peripheral blood, taken on day 0 of AZD1222 vaccination. These receptors all come from an adult in good health.

Worth noting for this clone: The same CDR3 also results from other DNA sequences found in this sample. The rearrangement links TRBV24-1 to TRBJ2-2; 11 nucleotides agree with TRBD1. V gave up 3 bases and J gave up 5 bases; unmatched junction bases: 4. Germline V gene sequence: CDR1 KGHDR, CDR2 SFDVKD. The CDR3 is made up of 16 amino acids. This chain's CDR3 is CATSDPDRGRTGELFF. CDR3 sequence (DNA): TGTGCCACCAGTGATCCGGACAGGGGGCGAACCGGGGAGCTGTTTTTT.

The V gene is TRBV7-2, the J gene TRBJ2-7, with 9 nucleotides matching TRBD2. Germline values: CDR1 SGHTA, CDR2 FQGNSA. J was trimmed by 2 bases and V by 1 base; bases with no gene match: 6. This CDR3 comprises 16 residues. The CDR3 nucleotides read TGTGCCAGCAGCTTAGGTGGCGAGCGGGGGGCCTACGAGCAGTACTTC. Its translation is CASSLGGERGAYEQYF.

The rearrangement links TRBV27 to TRBJ2-7; D not certain. CDR3 length equals 14 residues. The V and J ends lost 2 bases and 2 bases respectively, with 10 bases between them. Germline CDR1 is MNHEY and CDR2 is SMNVEV (reference sequence). The CDR3 region is CASSLGGAPYEQYF. For the CDR3, the DNA is TGTGCCAGCAGTTTAGGCGGAGCGCCCTACGAGCAGTACTTC.

The chain joins TRBV19 to TRBJ2-7; TRBD2 aligns across 7 bases. Looked up from germline, CDR1 is LNHDA and CDR2 is SQIVND (reference sequence). This CDR3 has 15 amino acids. V trimming: 1 base; J trimming: 2 bases; junction bases outside the gene matches: 5. CDR3 amino acids: CASSIGGGSTYEQYF. CDR3 nucleotides: TGTGCCAGTAGTATAGGGGGCGGGAGTACCTACGAGCAGTACTTC.

The chain carries TRBV2 and TRBJ2-7; 8 bases align to TRBD1. The CDR3 totals 14 residues. Germline V gene sequence: CDR1 SNHLY, CDR2 FYNNEI. Unmatched junction bases numbered 8, after V lost 5 bases and J lost 5 bases. In DNA form, the CDR3 reads TGTGCCAGCAGTCTACAGGGGGGTCGGAACGAGCAGTACTTC. Translated: CASSLQGGRNEQYF. Full variable domain (remainder filled in from reference TRBV2 and TRBJ2-7): EPEVTQTPSHQVTQMGQEVILRCVPISNHLYFYWYRQILGQKVEFLVSFYNNEISEKSEIFDDQFSVERPDGSNFTLKIRSTKLEDSAMYFCASSLQGGRNEQYFGPGTRLTVT.

This chain connects TRBV19 to TRBJ1-2; possible D gene TRBD1, 5 bases. Germline V lookup: CDR1 LNHDA, CDR2 SQIVND (reference sequence). Trimming stripped 7 bases from V and 6 bases from J, with 15 bases between. This CDR3 is 13 amino acids long. For the CDR3, the DNA is TGTGCCAGTAAATACCGGACAACCAATGGCTACACCTTC. Its protein is CASKYRTTNGYTF.

The V and J genes are TRBV29-1 and TRBJ1-2; TRBD1 agrees at 7 bases. This CDR3 contains 13 residues. Germline assignment: CDR1 SQVTM and CDR2 ANQGSEA. V was clipped by 3 bases and J by 8 bases; unmatched bases: 9. The DNA of the CDR3 is TGCAGCGTTGATAGGTCGGCAGGGGGAGGCTACACCTTC. This translates into CSVDRSAGGGYTF. The full variable domain, with the rest looked up from reference TRBV29-1 and TRBJ1-2, is SAVISQKPSRDICQRGTSLTIQCQVDSQVTMMFWYRQQPGQSLTLIATANQGSEATYESGFVIDKFPISRPNLTFSTLTVSNMSPEDSSIYLCSVDRSAGGGYTFGSGTRLTVV.

Details on this clone: A junction end diverges from the germline sequence, so it may reflect a read error. Written as DNA, the CDR3 is TGCGCCAGCAGTCATTACCACCCTGGGTTC. Its translation: CASSHYHPGF. V is TRBV10-1 and J is TRBJ2-7; no clear D gene. Germline lookup yields CDR1 WNHNN and CDR2 SYGVQD (reference sequence). The CDR3 extends over 10 amino acids.

This clone was seen only once. The V and J genes are TRBV19 and TRBJ1-6; D might be TRBD1 (6 bases). There are 16 residues in the CDR3. V was pared by 3 bases and J by 10 bases, with 19 bases between. Germline V gene data show CDR1 as LNHDA and CDR2 as SQIVND (reference sequence). The CDR3 bases are TGTGCCAGTAGTATCCCGTTCATCAGGGGAGGGTCACCCCTCCACTTT. Its protein product is CASSIPFIRGGSPLHF. Filled out from reference TRBV19 and TRBJ1-6, the complete variable domain reads DGGITQSPKYLFRKEGQNVTLSCEQNLNHDAMYWYRQDPGQGLRLIYYSQIVNDFQKGDIAEGYSVSREKKESFPLTVTSAQKNPTAFYLCASSIPFIRGGSPLHFGNGTRLTVT.

This clone was observed a handful of times. This chain uses TRBV29-1 with TRBJ1-1; no definite D call. Germline V gives CDR1 SQVTM, CDR2 ANQGSEA. V was pared by 4 bases and J by 2 bases, with 8 bases between. The CDR3 has 12 residues. CDR3 sequence (DNA): TGCAGCGTTGTCCCCTACAACACTGAAGCTTTCTTT. As protein: CSVVPYNTEAFF.

The chain combines TRBV2 with TRBJ2-1; D might be TRBD1 (5 bases). The germline CDR1 and CDR2 sequences are SNHLY and FYNNEI. The CDR3 covers 13 residues. Trimming stripped 5 bases from V and 4 bases from J, with 9 bases between. CDR3 coding DNA: TGTGCCAGCAGTTGGACACGGTACAATGAGCAGTTCTTC. It is translated as CASSWTRYNEQFF. Combining the CDR3 with reference TRBV2 and TRBJ2-1 gives the whole variable domain EPEVTQTPSHQVTQMGQEVILRCVPISNHLYFYWYRQILGQKVEFLVSFYNNEISEKSEIFDDQFSVERPDGSNFTLKIRSTKLEDSAMYFCASSWTRYNEQFFGPGTRLTVL.

The chain joins TRBV30 to TRBJ1-2; tentatively, D is TRBD1 (5 bases). This CDR3 has 14 residues. Germline V CDR1 and CDR2: GTSNPN, SVGIG (reference sequence). Trimming removed 2 bases from V and 8 bases from J, with 18 bases in between. The CDR3 reads CAWSRGMEGNGYTF. The CDR3 nucleotides read TGTGCCTGGAGTCGGGGGATGGAGGGGAACGGCTACACCTTC.

The chain carries TRBV5-1 and TRBJ2-7; 10 nucleotides align to TRBD2. Germline loops: CDR1 SGHRS, CDR2 YFSETQ. With 0 bases clipped from V and 6 bases from J, the junction kept 6 bases outside the gene matches. The CDR3 is 15 residues long. The CDR3, as DNA: TGCGCCAGCAGCTTGGTTGGGACTAGCGACTCCGAGCAGTACTTC. Residues: CASSLVGTSDSEQYF.

The chain links TRBV28 to TRBJ1-2; a possible D gene is TRBD1 (5 bases). Germline loops: CDR1 MDHEN, CDR2 SYDVKM. The germline V and J ends were trimmed by 6 bases and 8 bases, with 19 bases remaining between them. The CDR3 runs to 14 residues. CDR3 bases: TGTGCCAGCAGAGCTGGCAGGGAAGAGGGAGGCTACACCTTC. Translated: CASRAGREEGGYTF.

The V call is TRBV23-1, the J call TRBJ2-1; TRBD1 matches at 9 bases. TRBV23-1 is placed among ORFs of uncertain function. The CDR3 is made up of 17 amino acids. Losses at the gene ends were 5 bases for V and 7 bases for J; bases not matched to a gene: 15. CDR3 DNA sequence: TGCGCCAGCAGTTCCAGGACAGGGGATTCTGTTAAGAATGAGCAGTTCTTC. It is translated as CASSSRTGDSVKNEQFF.

The gene calls are TRBV12-5 and TRBJ1-5; weak D call: TRBD1 (5 bases). In germline, CDR1 is LGHNT, CDR2 FRNRAP. Trimming took 3 bases from V and 2 from J, leaving 14 bases between them. The CDR3 sequence is 16 residues long. CDR3 in amino acids: CASGLYRGSGNQPQHF. In DNA, the CDR3 is TGTGCTAGTGGTTTATATCGGGGGTCGGGCAATCAGCCCCAGCATTTT.

The gene calls are TRBV7-8 and TRBJ2-6; 7 bases agree with TRBD1. Germline CDR1 and CDR2: SGHVS and FQNEAQ. The CDR3 extends over 14 amino acids. The J segment lost 11 bases and the V segment lost 5 bases, leaving 9 bases of the junction unmatched. CDR3 sequence reads: CASSQPGTADVLTF. The CDR3 DNA sequence: TGTGCCAGCAGCCAACCCGGGACAGCGGACGTCCTGACTTTC.

The V gene is TRBV7-9, the J gene TRBJ1-3; D gene ambiguous. This CDR3 spans 14 amino acids. Germline CDR1 reads SEHNR; CDR2 reads FQNEAQ (reference sequence). The germline V and J ends were trimmed by 2 bases and 0 bases, with 5 bases remaining between them. The CDR3 is CASSLSGSGNTIYF. Here the CDR3 DNA reads TGTGCCAGCAGCTTATCGGGCTCTGGAAACACCATATATTTT. Looking up the rest from reference TRBV7-9 and TRBJ1-3 gives the full variable domain: DTGVSQNPRHKITKRGQNVTFRCDPISEHNRLYWYRQTLGQGPEFLTYFQNEAQLEKSRLLSDRFSAERPKGSFSTLEIQRTEQGDSAMYLCASSLSGSGNTIYFGEGSWLTVV.

The rearrangement uses TRBV9 and TRBJ1-1; 7 bases align to TRBD1. The trim removed 4 bases at V and 5 bases at J, leaving 8 bases unmatched. Germline V CDR1 and CDR2: SGDLS, YYNGEE. The CDR3 has 14 amino acids. The CDR3 sequence is CASSPRTGTTEAFF. The CDR3 DNA reads TGTGCCAGCAGCCCGAGGACAGGAACAACTGAAGCTTTCTTT.

This sequence joins TRBV7-9 and TRBJ2-7, with unresolved D. Germline V gene sequence: CDR1 SEHNR, CDR2 FQNEAQ (reference sequence). V shed 1 base and J shed 1 base, with 8 bases lying between them. The CDR3 runs to 14 residues. CDR3 amino acids: CASSLVRESYEQYF. DNA for the CDR3: TGTGCCAGCAGCTTAGTCCGAGAATCCTACGAGCAGTACTTC.

The genes are TRBV5-6 and TRBJ2-1; 11 bases map to TRBD2. V gave up 2 bases and J gave up 7 bases; unmatched junction bases: 5. In germline, CDR1 is SGHDT, CDR2 YYEEEE. This CDR3 spans 15 amino acids. The CDR3 protein is CASSFVASGGNEQFF. In DNA, the CDR3 is TGTGCCAGCAGCTTCGTGGCTAGCGGGGGGAATGAGCAGTTCTTC.